These T cell receptor beta chains were read from a single sample in a study of cytomegalovirus exposure and HLA in healthy donors. Assay used: immunoSEQ multiplex PCR; TCRdb lists only in-frame clones, some missing. Seen here are about 62,000 clones, roughly 73% observed once, and the top ten hold approximately 9.8%. Input material: PBMCs. These receptors all come from a man aged 40-49 years in good health and CMV-seronegative. Each CDR3 is given with its conserved first and last residue. Fields, in order: D gene, J gene, V gene, clone size, CDR3 DNA, CDR3 protein. D genes are given only for firm matches. Clone size, where shown, is once, few, many, or a class for clones that have expanded.

D: NA; J: TRBJ2-5; V: TRBV5-1; size: NA; DNA: TGCGCCAGCAGCTTGGCCGACCAAGAGACCCAGTACTTC; CDR3: CASSLADQETQYF
D: NA; J: TRBJ2-3; V: TRBV6-6; size: NA; DNA: TGTGCCAGCAACCAACTAGGGATCACAGATACGCAGTATTTT; CDR3: CASNQLGITDTQYF
D: TRBD1; J: TRBJ2-7; V: TRBV6-5; size: few; DNA: TGTGCCAGCAGCCGAACCGGGACAGGGGTTGCCGAGCAGTACTTC; CDR3: CASSRTGTGVAEQYF
D: NA; J: TRBJ2-2; V: TRBV12-2; size: NA; DNA: TGTGCAAGTCGCTTAGCACACCACACCGGGGAGCTGTTTTTT; CDR3: CASRLAHHTGELFF
D: TRBD2; J: TRBJ2-5; V: TRBV6-1; size: few; DNA: TGTGCCAGCAGTCCCCGACTAGCGGACCAAGAGACCCAGTACTTC; CDR3: CASSPRLADQETQYF
D: NA; J: TRBJ2-3; V: TRBV20-1; size: NA; DNA: TGCAGTGCTCCACGGCAGGGTCCGCAGTATTTT; CDR3: CSAPRQGPQYF
D: NA; J: TRBJ2-7; V: TRBV6-5; size: NA; DNA: TGTGCCAGCAGTTACTCTGTGAGGTACGAGCAGTACTTC; CDR3: CASSYSVRYEQYF
D: TRBD2; J: TRBJ2-3; V: TRBV29-1; size: NA; DNA: TGCAGCTCTTCAAGCGGGAGTACCACAGATACGCAGTATTTT; CDR3: CSSSSGSTTDTQYF
D: TRBD1; J: TRBJ1-1; V: TRBV7-6; size: once; DNA: TGTGCCAGCAGCCTAAGACAGGGGATGAACACTGAAGCTTTCTTT; CDR3: CASSLRQGMNTEAFF
D: TRBD2; J: TRBJ2-3; V: TRBV29-1; size: few; DNA: TGCAGCGTTGGGGTCCTACGAGCGGGGGGGGGCACAGATACGCAGTATTTT; CDR3: CSVGVLRAGGGTDTQYF
D: NA; J: TRBJ2-5; V: TRBV19; size: NA; DNA: TGTGCCAGTAGTATGATGGGCCAGGTGGGAGAGACCCAGTACTTC; CDR3: CASSMMGQVGETQYF
D: NA; J: TRBJ2-3; V: TRBV29-1; size: once; DNA: TGCAGCGTGGCCGGAGGACGATCACGCACAGATACGCAGTATTTT; CDR3: CSVAGGRSRTDTQYF
D: NA; J: TRBJ2-7; V: TRBV4-1; size: NA; DNA: TGCGCCAGCAGCCAAGGGAGAGGATCTTACGAGCAGTACTTC; CDR3: CASSQGRGSYEQYF
D: NA; J: TRBJ2-1; V: TRBV10-3; size: few; DNA: TGTGCCATCATGAGGGAGTCCTCCTACAATGAGCAGTTCTTC; CDR3: CAIMRESSYNEQFF
D: NA; J: TRBJ2-7; V: TRBV19; size: NA; DNA: TGTGCCAGTAGTATAGGGACAGCGTCCTACGAGCAGTACTTC; CDR3: CASSIGTASYEQYF
D: TRBD1; J: TRBJ2-5; V: TRBV11-2; size: NA; DNA: TGTGCCAGCAGCTCCGGGGACAGAGAGACCCAGTACTTC; CDR3: CASSSGDRETQYF
D: TRBD1; J: TRBJ2-3; V: TRBV7-9; size: few; DNA: TGTGCCAGCAGCCCTTATACTCAAAGACAGGGGCGTACAGATACGCAGTATTTT; CDR3: CASSPYTQRQGRTDTQYF
D: NA; J: TRBJ2-7; V: TRBV6-5; size: few; DNA: TGTGCCAGCAGTTACTCTCTGGGGGGTAGCTCCTACGAGCAGTACTTC; CDR3: CASSYSLGGSSYEQYF
D: NA; J: TRBJ2-3; V: TRBV28; size: once; DNA: TGTGCCAGCAGCCTAGGATCCTCGGATACGCAGTATTTT; CDR3: CASSLGSSDTQYF
D: TRBD2; J: TRBJ2-1; V: TRBV11-2; size: NA; DNA: TGTGCCAGCAGCTTAGGGGGCCCCGGGACTAGCGGCCGAGGGGTTAAGCAGTTCTTC; CDR3: CASSLGGPGTSGRGVKQFF
D: NA; J: TRBJ1-2; V: TRBV30; size: NA; DNA: TGTGCCGGGGGGGGGCTAGGAGGCTACACCTTC; CDR3: CAGGGLGGYTF
D: TRBD2; J: TRBJ2-7; V: TRBV19; size: NA; DNA: TGTGCCAGTAGCATAGCGGGGGGGGAACAATACGAGCAGTACTTC; CDR3: CASSIAGGEQYEQYF
D: NA; J: TRBJ1-1; V: TRBV5-5; size: few; DNA: TGTGCCAGCAGCTCCTTCGGGGCTGAAGCTTTCTTT; CDR3: CASSSFGAEAFF
D: TRBD2; J: TRBJ2-1; V: TRBV2; size: NA; DNA: TGTGCCAGCAGTGAAGCGGGGTTAGCGGGAGCCGCGTTCTTC; CDR3: CASSEAGLAGAAFF
D: TRBD1; J: TRBJ2-2; V: TRBV5-1; size: NA; DNA: TGCGCCAGCAGCTTGGCGCCCCGGGACAGGGTCACCGGGGAGCTGTTTTTT; CDR3: CASSLAPRDRVTGELFF